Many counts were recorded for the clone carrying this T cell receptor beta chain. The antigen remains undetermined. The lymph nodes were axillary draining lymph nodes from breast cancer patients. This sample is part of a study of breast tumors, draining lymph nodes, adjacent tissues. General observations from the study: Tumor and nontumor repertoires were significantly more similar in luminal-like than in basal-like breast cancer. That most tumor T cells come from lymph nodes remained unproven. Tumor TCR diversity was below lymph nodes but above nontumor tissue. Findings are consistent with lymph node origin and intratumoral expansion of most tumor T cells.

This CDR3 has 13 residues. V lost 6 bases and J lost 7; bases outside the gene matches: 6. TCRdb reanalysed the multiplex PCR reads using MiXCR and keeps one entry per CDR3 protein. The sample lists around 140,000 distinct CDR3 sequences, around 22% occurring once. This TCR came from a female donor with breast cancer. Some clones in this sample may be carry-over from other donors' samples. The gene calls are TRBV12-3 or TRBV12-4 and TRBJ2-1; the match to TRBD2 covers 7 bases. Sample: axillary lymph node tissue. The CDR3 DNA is TGTGCCAGCAGGGGGCGGGAGAGTAATGAGCAGTTCTTC. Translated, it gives CASRGRESNEQFF.